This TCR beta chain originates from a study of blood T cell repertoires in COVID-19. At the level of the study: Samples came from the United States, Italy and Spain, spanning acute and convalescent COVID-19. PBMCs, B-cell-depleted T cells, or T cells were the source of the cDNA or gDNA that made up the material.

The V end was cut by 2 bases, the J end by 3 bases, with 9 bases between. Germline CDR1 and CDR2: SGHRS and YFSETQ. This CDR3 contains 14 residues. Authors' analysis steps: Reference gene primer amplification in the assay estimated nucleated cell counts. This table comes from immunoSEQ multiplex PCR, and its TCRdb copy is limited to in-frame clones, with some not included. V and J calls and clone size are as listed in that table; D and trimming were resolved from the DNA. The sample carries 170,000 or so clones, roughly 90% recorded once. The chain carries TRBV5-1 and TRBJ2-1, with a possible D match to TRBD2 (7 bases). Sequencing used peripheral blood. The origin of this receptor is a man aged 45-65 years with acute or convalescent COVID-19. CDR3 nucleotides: TGCGCCAGCAGCTTAGGGGGGGACTACAATGAGCAGTTCTTC. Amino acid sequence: CASSLGGDYNEQFF. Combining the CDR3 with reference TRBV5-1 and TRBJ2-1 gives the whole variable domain KAGVTQTPRYLIKTRGQQVTLSCSPISGHRSVSWYQQTPGQGLQFLFEYFSETQRNKGNFPGRFSGRQFSNSRSEMNVSTLELGDSALYLCASSLGGDYNEQFFGPGTRLTVL.